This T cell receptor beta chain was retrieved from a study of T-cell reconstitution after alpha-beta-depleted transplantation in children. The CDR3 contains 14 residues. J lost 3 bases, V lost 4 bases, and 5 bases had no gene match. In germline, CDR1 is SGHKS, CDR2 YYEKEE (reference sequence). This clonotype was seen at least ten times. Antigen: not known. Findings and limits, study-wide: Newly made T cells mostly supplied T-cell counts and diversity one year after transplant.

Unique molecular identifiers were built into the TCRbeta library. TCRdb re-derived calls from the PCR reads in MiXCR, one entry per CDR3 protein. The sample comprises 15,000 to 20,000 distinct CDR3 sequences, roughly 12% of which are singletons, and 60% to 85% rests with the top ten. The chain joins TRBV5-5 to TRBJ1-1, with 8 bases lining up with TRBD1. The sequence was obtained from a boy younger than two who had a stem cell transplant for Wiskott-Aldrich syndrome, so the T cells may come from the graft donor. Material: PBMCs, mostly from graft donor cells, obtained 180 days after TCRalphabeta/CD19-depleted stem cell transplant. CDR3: CASSMGQVDTEAFF. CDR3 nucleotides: TGTGCCAGCAGCATGGGACAGGTAGACACTGAAGCTTTCTTT.